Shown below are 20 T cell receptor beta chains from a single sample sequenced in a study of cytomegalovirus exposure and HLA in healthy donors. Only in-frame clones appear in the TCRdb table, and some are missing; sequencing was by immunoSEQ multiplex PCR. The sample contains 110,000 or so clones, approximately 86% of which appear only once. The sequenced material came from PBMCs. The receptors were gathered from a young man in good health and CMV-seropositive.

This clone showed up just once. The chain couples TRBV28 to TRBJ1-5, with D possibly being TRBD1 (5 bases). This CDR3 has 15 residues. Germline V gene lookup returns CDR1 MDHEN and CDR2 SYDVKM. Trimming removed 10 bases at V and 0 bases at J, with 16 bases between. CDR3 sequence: CATRQQVNSNQPQHF. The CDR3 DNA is TGTGCCACACGACAACAGGTTAATAGCAATCAGCCCCAGCATTTT.

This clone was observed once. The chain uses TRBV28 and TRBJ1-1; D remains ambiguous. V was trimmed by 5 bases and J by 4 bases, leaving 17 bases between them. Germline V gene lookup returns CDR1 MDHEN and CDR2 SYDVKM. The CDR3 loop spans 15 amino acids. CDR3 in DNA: TGTGCCAGCAGTGCTGGAGCGGCCGAGAGCACTGAAGCTTTCTTT. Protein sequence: CASSAGAAESTEAFF.

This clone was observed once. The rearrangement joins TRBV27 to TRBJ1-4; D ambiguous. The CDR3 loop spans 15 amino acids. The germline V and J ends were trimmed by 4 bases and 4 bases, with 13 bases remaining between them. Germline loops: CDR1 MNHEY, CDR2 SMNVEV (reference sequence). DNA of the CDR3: TGTGCCAGCAGTTCCTTCCTGGGCCTTAATGAAAAACTGTTTTTT. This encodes CASSSFLGLNEKLFF.

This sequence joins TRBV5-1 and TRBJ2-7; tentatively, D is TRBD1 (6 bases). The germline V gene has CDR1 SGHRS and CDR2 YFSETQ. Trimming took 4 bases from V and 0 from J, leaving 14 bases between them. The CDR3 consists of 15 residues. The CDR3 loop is CASSTSDRPSYEQYF. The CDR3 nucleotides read TGCGCCAGCAGCACCAGCGACAGGCCCTCCTACGAGCAGTACTTC.

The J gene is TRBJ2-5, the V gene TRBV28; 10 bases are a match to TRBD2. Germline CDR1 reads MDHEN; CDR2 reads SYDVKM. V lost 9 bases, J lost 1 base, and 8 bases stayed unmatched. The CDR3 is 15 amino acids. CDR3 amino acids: CASQGSGGIQETQYF. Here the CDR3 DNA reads TGTGCCAGTCAGGGTAGCGGGGGGATCCAAGAGACCCAGTACTTC.

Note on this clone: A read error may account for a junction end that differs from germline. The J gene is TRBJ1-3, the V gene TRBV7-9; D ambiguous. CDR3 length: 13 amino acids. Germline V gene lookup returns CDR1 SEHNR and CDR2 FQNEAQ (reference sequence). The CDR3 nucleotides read TGTGCCAGCGCCGGGAGATTTGGAGACACCATATATTTT. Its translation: CASAGRFGDTIYF.

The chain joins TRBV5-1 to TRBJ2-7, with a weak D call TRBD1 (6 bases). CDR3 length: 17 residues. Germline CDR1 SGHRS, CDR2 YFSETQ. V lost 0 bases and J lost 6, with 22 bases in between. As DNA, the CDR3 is TGCGCCAGCAGCTTGGCAGGTCTTGGACAGAGTGTAGGCGAGCAGTACTTC. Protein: CASSLAGLGQSVGEQYF.

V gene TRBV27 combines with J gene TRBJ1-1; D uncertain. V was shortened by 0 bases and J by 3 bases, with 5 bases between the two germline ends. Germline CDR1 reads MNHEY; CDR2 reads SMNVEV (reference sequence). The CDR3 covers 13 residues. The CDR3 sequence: CASSLSAYTEAFF. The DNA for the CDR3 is TGTGCCAGCAGTTTATCTGCGTACACTGAAGCTTTCTTT.

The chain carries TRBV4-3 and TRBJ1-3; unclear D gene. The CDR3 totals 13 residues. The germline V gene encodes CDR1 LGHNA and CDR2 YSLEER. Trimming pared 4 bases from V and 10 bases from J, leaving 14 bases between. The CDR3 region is CASSPQIGDTIYF. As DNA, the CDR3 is TGCGCCAGCAGCCCCCAGATCGGGGATACCATATATTTT.

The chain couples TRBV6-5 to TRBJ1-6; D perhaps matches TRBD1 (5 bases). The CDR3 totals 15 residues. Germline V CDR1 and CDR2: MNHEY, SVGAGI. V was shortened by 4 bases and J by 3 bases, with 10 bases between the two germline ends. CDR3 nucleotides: TGTGCCAGCAGTTCCCGGACATACTATAATTCACCCCTCCACTTT. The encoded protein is CASSSRTYYNSPLHF.

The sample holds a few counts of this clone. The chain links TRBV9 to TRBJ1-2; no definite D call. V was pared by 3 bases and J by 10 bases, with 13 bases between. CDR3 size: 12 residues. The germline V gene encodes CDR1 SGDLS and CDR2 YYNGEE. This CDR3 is CASSEAGFFYTF. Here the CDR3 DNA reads TGTGCCAGCAGCGAGGCGGGTTTCTTCTACACCTTC.

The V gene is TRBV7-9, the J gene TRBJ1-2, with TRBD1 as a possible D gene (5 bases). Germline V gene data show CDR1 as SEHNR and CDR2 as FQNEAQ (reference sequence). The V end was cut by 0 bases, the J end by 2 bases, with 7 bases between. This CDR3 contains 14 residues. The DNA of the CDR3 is TGTGCCAGCAGCTTAGCGTCAGGGAACTATGGCTACACCTTC. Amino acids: CASSLASGNYGYTF.

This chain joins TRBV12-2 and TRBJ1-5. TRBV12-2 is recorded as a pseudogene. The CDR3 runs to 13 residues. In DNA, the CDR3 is TGTGCAAGTCGCTTAGCGAGGAACCAGCCCCAGCATTTT. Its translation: CASRLARNQPQHF.

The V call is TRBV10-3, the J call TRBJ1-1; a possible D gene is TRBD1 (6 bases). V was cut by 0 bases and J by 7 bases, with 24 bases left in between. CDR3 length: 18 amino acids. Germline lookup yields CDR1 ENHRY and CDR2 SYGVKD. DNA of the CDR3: TGTGCCATCAGTGAGTCATTATTTTCGTCGACAGGCAGGATTGAAGCTTTCTTT. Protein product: CAISESLFSSTGRIEAFF.

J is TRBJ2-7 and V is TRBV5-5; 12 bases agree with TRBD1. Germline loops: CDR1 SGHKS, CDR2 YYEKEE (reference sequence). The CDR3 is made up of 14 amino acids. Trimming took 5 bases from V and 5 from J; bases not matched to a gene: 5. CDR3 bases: TGTGCCAGCAGTTCCGGGACAGGGGGCGACGAGCAGTACTTC. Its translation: CASSSGTGGDEQYF.

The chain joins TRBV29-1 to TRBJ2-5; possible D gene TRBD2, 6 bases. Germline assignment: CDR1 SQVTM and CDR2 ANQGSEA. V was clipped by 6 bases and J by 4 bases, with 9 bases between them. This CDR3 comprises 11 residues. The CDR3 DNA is TGCAGCGTAGGGACTTTAGAGACCCAGTACTTC. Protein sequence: CSVGTLETQYF.

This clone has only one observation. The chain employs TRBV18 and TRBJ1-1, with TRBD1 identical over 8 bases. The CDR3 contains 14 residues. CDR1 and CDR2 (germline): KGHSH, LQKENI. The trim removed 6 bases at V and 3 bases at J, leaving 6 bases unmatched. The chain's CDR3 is CASSLGTGDTEAFF. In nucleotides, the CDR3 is TGTGCCAGCTCCCTCGGGACAGGCGACACTGAAGCTTTCTTT.

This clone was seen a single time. The CDR3 region has the DNA TGTGCCAGCAGCACCCTGGAAGGCGGCCCCACTGAAGCTTTCTTT. Encoded protein: CASSTLEGGPTEAFF. The chain uses TRBV5-6 and TRBJ1-1; D is undetermined. Germline V CDR1 and CDR2: SGHDT, YYEEEE. The CDR3 covers 15 residues. V gave up 4 bases and J gave up 4 bases, with 17 bases separating them.

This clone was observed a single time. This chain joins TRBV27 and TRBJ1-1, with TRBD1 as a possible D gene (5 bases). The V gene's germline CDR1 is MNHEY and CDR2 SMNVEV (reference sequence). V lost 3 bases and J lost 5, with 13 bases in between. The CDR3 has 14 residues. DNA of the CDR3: TGTGCCAGCAGTTTGGTTCAGGGTGGGACTGAAGCTTTCTTT. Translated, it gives CASSLVQGGTEAFF.

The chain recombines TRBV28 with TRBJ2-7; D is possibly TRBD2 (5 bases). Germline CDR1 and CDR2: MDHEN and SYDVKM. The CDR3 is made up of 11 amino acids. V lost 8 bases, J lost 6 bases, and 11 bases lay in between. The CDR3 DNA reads TGTGCCAGCCGACTATTGGGCGAGCAGTACTTC. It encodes CASRLLGEQYF. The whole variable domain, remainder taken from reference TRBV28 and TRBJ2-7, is DVKVTQSSRYLVKRTGEKVFLECVQDMDHENMFWYRQDPGLGLRLIYFSYDVKMKEKGDIPEGYSVSREKKERFSLILESASTNQTSMYLCASRLLGEQYFGPGTRLTVT.